One and the same sample provided the 20 T cell receptor beta chains below, sequenced in a study of T cell responses to AZD1222 COVID-19 vaccine. Produced via immunoSEQ multiplex PCR; TCRdb's table is partial and in-frame only. The data hold approximately 270,000 clones, with around 93% observed a single time. Sequences were derived from peripheral blood, sampled 28 days after the second AZD1222 dose. Source of these receptors: an adult who received the AZD1222 COVID-19 vaccine.

The chain couples TRBV15 to TRBJ1-6; no clear D. V was cut by 0 bases and J by 8 bases, with 8 bases left in between. The CDR3 runs to 14 residues. Germline-derived CDR1 and CDR2 are LNHNV and YYDKDF (reference sequence). This CDR3 reads CATSRDDRYSPLHF. The DNA for the CDR3 is TGTGCCACCAGCAGAGATGACCGATATTCACCCCTCCACTTT.

This clone has just one count. The genes are TRBV7-8 and TRBJ1-4; D gene unclear. Looked up from germline, CDR1 is SGHVS and CDR2 is FQNEAQ. The ends were cut back, 3 bases at V and 0 bases at J, with 14 bases in the middle. The CDR3 runs 17 residues. CDR3 nucleotide sequence: TGTGCCAGCAGCTTTAAAATCCGCGGGGCAACTAATGAAAAACTGTTTTTT. It translates to CASSFKIRGATNEKLFF.

With regard to this clone: A read error may produce the germline difference seen at one junction end. The chain links TRBV7-7 to TRBJ2-5; the match to TRBD1 covers 7 bases. The CDR3 extends over 15 amino acids. Germline values: CDR1 SSHAT, CDR2 FNYEAQ (reference sequence). CDR3 DNA: TGTGCTAGCAGCTTAGGGGGCTCGGGGCAAGAGACCCAGTACTTC. It translates to CASSLGGSGQETQYF.

The CDR3 here is CASRRQQSSYNEQFF. The CDR3 DNA reads as TGTGCCAGCAGAAGACAGCAGAGCTCCTACAATGAGCAGTTCTTC. The chain carries TRBV2 and TRBJ2-1; maybe TRBD1 (5 bases). V was pared by 6 bases and J by 0 bases, with 12 bases between. The CDR3 totals 15 residues. Germline CDR1 and CDR2: SNHLY and FYNNEI.

The V call is TRBV15, the J call TRBJ1-2; D may be TRBD1 (5 bases). The CDR3 contains 12 residues. Trimming stripped 6 bases from V and 7 bases from J, with 12 bases between. Per germline, CDR1 LNHNV and CDR2 YYDKDF (reference sequence). CDR3 loop: CATRTGPTGYTF. CDR3 in DNA: TGTGCCACCAGGACGGGGCCGACTGGCTACACCTTC. The whole variable domain, remainder taken from reference TRBV15 and TRBJ1-2, is DAMVIQNPRYQVTQFGKPVTLSCSQTLNHNVMYWYQQKSSQAPKLLFHYYDKDFNNEADTPDNFQSRRPNTSFCFLDIRSPGLGDTAMYLCATRTGPTGYTFGSGTRLTVV.

This clone was seen just once. Other DNA sequences from this sample encode an identical CDR3 as well. This chain connects TRBV5-1 to TRBJ2-3; D gene unclear. V lost 0 bases to trimming and J lost 5 bases, with 1 base between them. CDR3 length: 11 residues. Germline assignment: CDR1 SGHRS and CDR2 YFSETQ. This chain's CDR3 is CASSLGDTQYF. In DNA form, the CDR3 reads TGCGCCAGCAGCTTGGGAGATACGCAGTATTTT.

The rearrangement links TRBV7-8 to TRBJ1-6, with 9 positions matching TRBD1. Germline V gene sequence: CDR1 SGHVS, CDR2 FQNEAQ. The CDR3 is 14 residues long. After removal of 4 bases from V and 9 bases from J, the junction contained 4 bases not matched to a gene. CDR3 nucleotide sequence: TGTGCCAGCAGCTCGGGACAGGGTGGTTCACCCCTCCACTTT. Protein sequence: CASSSGQGGSPLHF.

The V call is TRBV7-9, the J call TRBJ2-5; 11 nucleotides match TRBD2. This CDR3 has 14 amino acids. After removal of 5 bases from V and 10 bases from J, the junction contained 9 bases not matched to a gene. Germline-derived CDR1 and CDR2 are SEHNR and FQNEAQ (reference sequence). The CDR3 reads CASSPTSGGPDQYF. The CDR3 DNA sequence: TGTGCCAGCAGCCCTACTAGCGGGGGCCCGGACCAGTACTTC. The complete variable domain, with remaining parts taken from reference TRBV7-9 and TRBJ2-5, reads DTGVSQNPRHKITKRGQNVTFRCDPISEHNRLYWYRQTLGQGPEFLTYFQNEAQLEKSRLLSDRFSAERPKGSFSTLEIQRTEQGDSAMYLCASSPTSGGPDQYFGPGTRLLVL.

The chain links TRBV2 to TRBJ1-2; 9 positions match TRBD1. Germline-derived CDR1 and CDR2 are SNHLY and FYNNEI. The CDR3 consists of 14 residues. V shed 6 bases, J shed 2 bases, and the junction held 4 bases outside the gene matches. The CDR3: CASRDRGANYGYTF. DNA of the CDR3: TGTGCCAGCAGGGACAGGGGAGCAAACTATGGCTACACCTTC.

This sequence joins TRBV5-1 and TRBJ2-3; unclear D gene. The CDR3 has 14 amino acids. V was shortened by 4 bases and J by 6 bases, with 15 bases between the two germline ends. Germline V gene sequence: CDR1 SGHRS, CDR2 YFSETQ. The CDR3 DNA is TGCGCCAGCAGCCCGTCGGGCGGATGGGATACGCAGTATTTT. Protein product: CASSPSGGWDTQYF.

The V call is TRBV23-1, the J call TRBJ1-1; 8 bases line up with TRBD1. TRBV23-1 is an ORF; its function is uncertain. With 7 bases clipped from V and 10 bases from J, the junction kept 5 bases outside the gene matches. CDR3 length equals 11 residues. CDR3 in DNA: TGCGCCAGCATAAACAGGGGGAGAGCTTTCTTT. It codes for CASINRGRAFF.

The chain uses TRBV19 and TRBJ1-2, with D maybe TRBD1 (5 bases). V dropped 5 bases and J dropped 5 bases, with 21 bases sitting between them. Germline V gene sequence: CDR1 LNHDA, CDR2 SQIVND (reference sequence). The CDR3 totals 16 residues. The DNA for the CDR3 is TGTGCCAGTAGTCCAATTAGGTACAGGAATTGGTATGGCTACACCTTC. Its protein product is CASSPIRYRNWYGYTF. Drawing the rest from reference TRBV19 and TRBJ1-2, the complete variable domain is DGGITQSPKYLFRKEGQNVTLSCEQNLNHDAMYWYRQDPGQGLRLIYYSQIVNDFQKGDIAEGYSVSREKKESFPLTVTSAQKNPTAFYLCASSPIRYRNWYGYTFGSGTRLTVV.

The rearrangement links TRBV25-1 to TRBJ2-4; D call uncertain. Trimming cost V 3 bases and J 12 bases, with 9 bases left between them. CDR1 and CDR2 from the germline V gene are MGHDK and SYGVNS. CDR3 length equals 11 residues. The DNA of the CDR3 is TGTGCCAGCAGTGAGGGTGGTTCTCAGTACTTC. As protein: CASSEGGSQYF.

The CDR3 coding sequence is TGTGCCAGCAGCCAAGATCTAGGACAGGGGTCCGGAAACACCATATATTTT. Protein: CASSQDLGQGSGNTIYF. The V and J genes are TRBV14 and TRBJ1-3, with TRBD1 matching over 9 bases. This CDR3 has 17 amino acids. In germline, CDR1 is SGHDN, CDR2 FVKESK. Losses at the gene ends were 0 bases for V and 4 bases for J; bases not matched to a gene: 7. The whole variable domain, filled in from reference TRBV14 and TRBJ1-3, reads EAGVTQFPSHSVIEKGQTVTLRCDPISGHDNLYWYRRVMGKEIKFLLHFVKESKQDESGMPNNRFLAERTGGTYSTLKVQPAELEDSGVYFCASSQDLGQGSGNTIYFGEGSWLTVV.

This chain connects TRBV27 to TRBJ1-1; 7 positions match TRBD1. The ends lost 6 bases at V and 4 bases at J; junction bases unmatched: 5. The germline V gene encodes CDR1 MNHEY and CDR2 SMNVEV (reference sequence). This CDR3 region has 13 residues. CDR3 residues: CASSDRVFTEAFF. The CDR3 nucleotides are TGTGCCAGCAGCGACAGGGTGTTCACTGAAGCTTTCTTT.

V is TRBV7-9 and J is TRBJ2-4, with TRBD2 matching over 13 bases. The junction had 4 bases not matched to a gene; V was cut back by 5 bases and J by 3 bases. The CDR3 sequence is 16 residues long. CDR1 and CDR2 from the germline V gene are SEHNR and FQNEAQ (reference sequence). CDR3 in DNA: TGTGCCAGCAGCCCAGGGACTAGCGGGGACAAAAACATTCAGTACTTC. This translates into CASSPGTSGDKNIQYF.

The rearrangement joins TRBV7-8 to TRBJ1-5; D is unresolved. This CDR3 comprises 14 residues. The V gene lost 1 base and the J gene lost 3 bases, with 7 bases spanning the gap. The V gene's germline CDR1 is SGHVS and CDR2 FQNEAQ. CDR3 sequence: CASSLGQDNQPQHF. CDR3 DNA: TGTGCCAGCAGCTTAGGGCAGGACAATCAGCCCCAGCATTTT.

This clone was found once. CDR3 DNA sequence: TGTGCCAGCAGTTTGGGGCAGAGGATACACTACACTGAAGCTTTCTTT. As protein: CASSLGQRIHYTEAFF. J is TRBJ1-1 and V is TRBV28; D perhaps matches TRBD1 (5 bases). Germline CDR1 reads MDHEN; CDR2 reads SYDVKM. The CDR3 is 16 amino acids. Deletions cut 3 bases from V and 3 bases from J, with 17 bases between. The variable domain in full, with the rest retrieved from reference TRBV28 and TRBJ1-1, is DVKVTQSSRYLVKRTGEKVFLECVQDMDHENMFWYRQDPGLGLRLIYFSYDVKMKEKGDIPEGYSVSREKKERFSLILESASTNQTSMYLCASSLGQRIHYTEAFFGQGTRLTVV.

This chain connects TRBV10-3 to TRBJ2-1; 9 bases are a match to TRBD2. Germline V lookup: CDR1 ENHRY, CDR2 SYGVKD. CDR3 size: 14 residues. The ends lost 0 bases at V and 15 bases at J; junction bases unmatched: 9. The CDR3: CAISESTGRAGGFF. CDR3 DNA sequence: TGTGCCATCAGTGAGTCGACTGGTAGAGCGGGAGGGTTCTTC.

The J gene is TRBJ2-7, the V gene TRBV9, with 7 bases aligning to TRBD2. The CDR3 extends over 15 amino acids. The junction had 5 bases not matched to a gene; V was cut back by 0 bases and J by 2 bases. Germline CDR1 and CDR2: SGDLS and YYNGEE. CDR3 residues: CASSVGTSVPYEQYF. DNA of the CDR3: TGTGCCAGCAGCGTAGGAACTAGCGTACCCTACGAGCAGTACTTC.